The present entry profiles one T cell receptor beta chain with its context. Its antigen is unknown. The V gene's germline CDR1 is MGHRA and CDR2 YSYEKL. The germline V and J ends were trimmed by 0 bases and 3 bases, with 9 bases remaining between them. The CDR3 length is 16 residues. This sample is part of a study of cytomegalovirus exposure and HLA in healthy donors. Study-wide findings and caveats: The study carried out a later analysis of TCR beta sequences. It associated 15,000 to 20,000 of them with specific HLA alleles at a false discovery rate of 0.05. The authors confirmed in vitro that three CMV-associated chains were specific for CMV antigens. Later analysis found that TCR beta chains associated with HLA were more clonally expanded than other, equally common chains. For TCR beta chains, V- and J-gene trimming was later linked to a missense DCLRE1C variant.

A multiplex PCR was run with 60 Vbeta primers and 13 Jbeta primers. The method was immunoSEQ multiplex PCR; TCRdb's version includes in-frame clones alone and lacks a portion of them. The sample contains about 190,000 clones, approximately 84% of which appear only once. The sample taken for sequencing was PBMCs. This clonotype was sampled from a boy between 10 and 17 years old in good health and CMV-seronegative. The J gene is TRBJ1-6, the V gene TRBV4-1, with D unclear. CDR3 nucleotides: TGCGCCAGCAGCCAAGATTTGAGTTTCTATAATTCACCCCTCCACTTT. It encodes CASSQDLSFYNSPLHF.